The 18 T cell receptor beta chains below were found in one sample sequenced in a study of CD8+CD57+ T cells in acquired aplastic anemia. It was genomic DNA that served as the template for profiling TCR beta VDJ and CDR3. TCRdb re-called the reads with MiXCR, one entry per CDR3 protein. The top ten clones hold 1.3% of a sample with hundreds of thousands of distinct CDR3 sequences, roughly 61% of them seen once. An expansion of CD8+CD57+ cells by flow cytometry had been shown in patients chosen for sequencing. The sequenced sample consisted of sorted CD4+, CD8+, or CD8+CD57+ T cells (not recorded which) from PBMCs. These receptors were taken from a human donor with aplastic anemia.

This clonotype appeared a few times. The chain carries TRBV2 and TRBJ2-5, with D uncertain. V dropped 7 bases and J dropped 4 bases, with 7 bases sitting between them. From germline, CDR1 is SNHLY and CDR2 FYNNEI. The CDR3 totals 11 residues. DNA of the CDR3: TGTGCCAGCATGCTGTTAGAGACCCAGTACTTC. Translated: CASMLLETQYF.

This clonotype was seen more than once but under ten times. The V gene is TRBV20-1, the J gene TRBJ2-7; 11 bases line up with TRBD1. V dropped 0 bases and J dropped 3; count of bases not matched to a gene: 1. Germline V gene lookup returns CDR1 DFQATT and CDR2 SNEGSKA (reference sequence). There are 14 residues in the CDR3. Here the CDR3 DNA reads TGCAGTGCTAGAGAGGGACAGGGGGTCTACGAGCAGTACTTC. Translation: CSAREGQGVYEQYF.

The chain has TRBV6-2 or TRBV6-3 and TRBJ1-4; D uncertain. Trimming removed 2 bases from V and 5 bases from J, with 9 bases in between. The CDR3 has 14 residues. The germline gives CDR1 MNHEY, CDR2 SVGEGT. The CDR3 coding sequence is TGTGCCAGCAGTTACAACGGCCCGAATGAAAAACTGTTTTTT. Amino acids: CASSYNGPNEKLFF.

This clonotype has ten or more counts. The chain joins TRBV3-1 to TRBJ1-5; TRBD1 matches at 11 bases. V dropped 3 bases and J dropped 7; count of bases not matched to a gene: 8. The CDR3 totals 16 residues. Germline-derived CDR1 and CDR2 are LGHDT and YNNKEL (reference sequence). For the CDR3, the DNA is TGTGCCAGCAGCCAGGGCGGACAGGGGGCAAGGCAGCCCCAGCATTTT. Amino acid sequence: CASSQGGQGARQPQHF.

The V gene is TRBV7-2, the J gene TRBJ2-7; the D call may be TRBD1 or TRBD2 (6 bases each). V shed 5 bases and J shed 2 bases, with 16 bases lying between them. The CDR3 is 15 amino acids. CDR1 and CDR2 from the germline V gene are SGHTA and FQGNSA. CDR3 protein: CASSQEGGGTYEQYF. The CDR3 nucleotides read TGTGCCAGCAGCCAAGAAGGAGGGGGTACCTACGAGCAGTACTTC.

This clonotype was seen ten or more times. This chain joins TRBV5-4 and TRBJ2-7; 8 nucleotides agree with TRBD2. The germline V gene encodes CDR1 SGHNT and CDR2 YYREEE (reference sequence). The CDR3 is 16 amino acids. Losses at the gene ends were 5 bases for V and 9 bases for J; bases not matched to a gene: 19. The DNA for the CDR3 is TGTGCCAGCAGTACGTGGGTTCCGGGAGGGGGACGAGGGCAGTACTTC. As protein: CASSTWVPGGGRGQYF.

This clonotype was found many times. The chain employs TRBV5-1 and TRBJ1-3, with D possibly TRBD1 on 5 matching bases. Germline loops: CDR1 SGHRS, CDR2 YFSETQ. The CDR3 contains 16 residues. V lost 2 bases and J lost 0, with 12 bases in between. The CDR3: CASSLDEGRSGNTIYF. Here the CDR3 DNA reads TGCGCCAGCAGCTTAGATGAGGGACGCTCTGGAAACACCATATATTTT.

This sequence joins TRBV25-1 and TRBJ2-2, with 9 bases lining up with TRBD1. J lost 7 bases, V lost 9 bases, and 12 bases had no gene match. The CDR3 length is 15 residues. Germline lookup yields CDR1 MGHDK and CDR2 SYGVNS. The CDR3 protein is CASSIAGTGSGELFF. The CDR3 DNA reads as TGTGCCAGTAGTATCGCCGGGACAGGGAGCGGGGAGCTGTTTTTT.

The count of this clonotype is one. The chain uses TRBV20-1 and TRBJ1-1, with D perhaps TRBD1 (5 bases). This CDR3 is 13 amino acids long. V lost 6 bases and J 4 bases, leaving 15 bases between the germline ends. Germline lookup yields CDR1 DFQATT and CDR2 SNEGSKA (reference sequence). DNA for the CDR3: TGCAGTGCACTCAGGGTAGGGCTCACTGAAGCTTTCTTT. This translates into CSALRVGLTEAFF.

The chain carries TRBV9 and TRBJ2-1; TRBD2 matches at 9 bases. The CDR3 loop spans 16 amino acids. Per the germline V gene, CDR1 is SGDLS and CDR2 is YYNGEE. The V segment lost 4 bases and the J segment 4 bases; nucleotides outside the gene matches: 9. The CDR3 DNA sequence: TGTGCCAGCAGCCTCGGCGGGGGGGTCGGATACAATGAGCAGTTCTTC. Translated: CASSLGGGVGYNEQFF.

This chain uses TRBV15 with TRBJ2-1, with D perhaps matching TRBD1 (6 bases). V shed 0 bases and J shed 5 bases, with 11 bases lying between them. Germline V gene lookup returns CDR1 LNHNV and CDR2 YYDKDF (reference sequence). This CDR3 region has 15 residues. CDR3: CATSRDPPGDNEQFF. Here the CDR3 DNA reads TGTGCCACCAGCAGAGATCCTCCAGGGGACAATGAGCAGTTCTTC.

This clonotype was observed at least ten times. The genes are TRBV20-1 and TRBJ2-1; 7 bases match TRBD2. CDR1 and CDR2 (germline): DFQATT, SNEGSKA (reference sequence). The CDR3 runs 13 residues. V dropped 5 bases and J dropped 2; count of bases not matched to a gene: 3. For the CDR3, the DNA is TGCAGTGCTCAAGGGACTACCTACAATGAGCAGTTCTTC. Amino acids: CSAQGTTYNEQFF.

This sequence joins TRBV29-1 and TRBJ2-7, with 12 bases aligning to TRBD1. The CDR3 runs 16 residues. The V gene end was trimmed by 2 bases and the J gene end by 3 bases; junction bases not matched to a gene: 8. CDR1 is SQVTM, CDR2 ANQGSEA, per germline. The CDR3 is CSVESGGTGGSYEQYF. CDR3 nucleotides: TGCAGCGTTGAAAGTGGAGGGACAGGGGGCAGCTACGAGCAGTACTTC.

The chain links TRBV25-1 to TRBJ1-6, with TRBD1 as a possible D gene (5 bases). Deletions cut 6 bases from V and 13 bases from J, with 13 bases between. The CDR3 has 12 amino acids. Germline CDR1 is MGHDK and CDR2 is SYGVNS. The CDR3 sequence: CASRDGGTPLHF. The DNA for the CDR3 is TGTGCCAGCAGGGACGGAGGGACGCCCCTCCACTTT.

This clonotype was picked up many times. The J gene is TRBJ2-1, the V gene TRBV6-1; TRBD2 aligns across 12 bases. The CDR3 is made up of 14 amino acids. Germline values: CDR1 MNHNS, CDR2 SASEGT. V dropped 7 bases and J dropped 6; count of bases not matched to a gene: 4. The CDR3 sequence: CASTLAGGPNEQFF. In nucleotides, the CDR3 is TGTGCCAGCACGCTAGCGGGAGGGCCCAATGAGCAGTTCTTC.

The chain has TRBV24-1 and TRBJ2-3; tentative D call: TRBD1 (5 bases). The CDR3 totals 15 residues. Trimming shortened V by 4 bases and J by 3 bases, and 13 bases separated the two germline ends. In germline, CDR1 is KGHDR, CDR2 SFDVKD. The CDR3 is CATSDVGQGTDTQYF. The CDR3 DNA follows: TGTGCCACCAGTGACGTAGGGCAGGGAACAGATACGCAGTATTTT.

The chain couples TRBV20-1 to TRBJ2-3, with 11 bases fitting TRBD2. Per germline, CDR1 DFQATT and CDR2 SNEGSKA (reference sequence). This CDR3 comprises 14 residues. The V gene end was trimmed by 5 bases and the J gene end by 1 base; junction bases not matched to a gene: 2. Written as DNA, the CDR3 is TGCAGTGCTGTGGGACTAGCGGGCACAGATACGCAGTATTTT. Residues: CSAVGLAGTDTQYF.

The chain employs TRBV7-2 and TRBJ2-2; D may be TRBD2 (6 bases). V was clipped by 2 bases and J by 3 bases, with 10 bases between them. The CDR3 has 15 amino acids. Per the germline V gene, CDR1 is SGHTA and CDR2 is FQGNSA. Here the CDR3 reads CASSLIGGDTGELFF. CDR3 coding DNA: TGTGCCAGCAGCTTAATAGGAGGGGACACCGGGGAGCTGTTTTTT.